This T cell receptor (beta chain) was found in a study of control samples from healthy donors and cancer patients (dated by TCRdb to 2019 to 2021). As to this clone: The clone's antigen remains unknown. No base quality values were provided; no much bigger clone lies one nucleotide off.

The library was prepared using the immunoSEQ multiplex PCR assay. Drawn from immuneACCESS, this table holds only the in-frame rearrangements with V and J called that TCRdb kept. Clones are partly lost; checked studies trace under half to an unresolved V gene and leave the rest unexplained. Counted in this sample were 90,000 to 100,000 clones; less than 85% of them appeared once. The top ten constitute under 50% of the sample. V loses 4 bases of germline sequence and J loses 3 bases, and the interval between the two ends is 7 bases. From the germline V gene, CDR1 is SGHTA and CDR2 is FQGTGA. From the cysteine through the phenylalanine, the CDR3 covers 13 amino acids. The CDR3 DNA has 39 bases and is translated from base 1.

The source is an older man with lung cancer. The chain uses TRBV7-3 and TRBJ2-1; the D gene is perhaps TRBD1, on 6 matching bases. The sequenced sample was PBMCs. The CDR3 has the sequence CASSSQGYNEQFF. The DNA sequence is TGTGCCAGCAGCTCACAGGGCTACAATGAGCAGTTCTTC.